Below, 27 T cell receptor beta chains from the same sample are listed, as sequenced in a study of blood T cell repertoires in COVID-19. Profiled with immunoSEQ multiplex PCR; TCRdb holds only in-frame clones, not every one. The sample contains approximately 28,000 clones, under 85% of which appear only once. The sample consisted of peripheral blood. The receptors stem from a woman between 65 and 79 years old with active or convalescent COVID-19.

In this sample, this clone turned up a few times. The gene calls are TRBV28 and TRBJ1-1; 7 bases match TRBD1. The ends lost 6 bases at V and 1 base at J; junction bases unmatched: 11. This CDR3 contains 16 residues. Germline lookup yields CDR1 MDHEN and CDR2 SYDVKM. The CDR3 loop is CASRSYRGGGNTEAFF. The CDR3 DNA sequence: TGTGCCAGCAGATCTTACAGGGGTGGCGGGAACACTGAAGCTTTCTTT.

J is TRBJ1-2 and V is TRBV5-4, with TRBD1 matching 10 bases. V gave up 3 bases and J gave up 1 base; unmatched junction bases: 6. The CDR3 totals 16 residues. Germline CDR1 is SGHNT and CDR2 is YYREEE (reference sequence). CDR3 nucleotides: TGTGCCAGCAGCTCGGGACAGGGGACCTATAACTATGGCTACACCTTC. Protein: CASSSGQGTYNYGYTF.

A word on this clone: At one of its ends the junction is not consistent with the germline gene, which may arise from a read error. The V call is TRBV20-1, the J call TRBJ1-2, with 7 bases that match TRBD1. The CDR3 sequence is 11 residues long. Looked up from germline, CDR1 is DFQATT and CDR2 is SNEGSKA (reference sequence). The DNA for the CDR3 is TGCAGTGCTAGAGATCTTGGGACAGTTGGCTTC. Translation: CSARDLGTVGF.

The DNA of the CDR3 is TGTGCCAGCAGCCAAGATTGGTCCGGGACTAGCGGGAGGAGGATGAGGAATGAGCAGTTCTTC. Translation: CASSQDWSGTSGRRMRNEQFF. This chain uses TRBV14 with TRBJ2-1; 15 bases fit TRBD2. Trimming removed 0 bases from V and 7 bases from J; junction bases left unmatched: 16. The germline V gene encodes CDR1 SGHDN and CDR2 FVKESK. The CDR3 loop spans 21 amino acids.

This clone has a handful of counts. J is TRBJ2-1 and V is TRBV3-1 (or the pseudogene TRBV3-2); possible D gene TRBD1, 5 bases. CDR1 and CDR2 (germline): LGHDT, YNNKEL (reference sequence). This CDR3 has 14 amino acids. V lost 0 bases and J 9 bases, leaving 12 bases between the germline ends. CDR3 DNA: TGTGCCAGCAGCCAAGAGACCCAGCAGGGTGAGCAGTTCTTC. Its protein product is CASSQETQQGEQFF.

On this clone itself: At one end, the junction sequence differs from germline, possibly due to a read error. J is TRBJ2-3 and V is TRBV5-1; 8 bases line up with TRBD1. The CDR3 has 14 residues. Germline-derived CDR1 and CDR2 are SGHRS and YFSETQ. The CDR3 DNA sequence: TGCGCCAGCAGTCCATCAGGGGGCACGGATACGCAGTATTTT. Amino acid sequence: CASSPSGGTDTQYF.

The V gene is TRBV7-9, the J gene TRBJ2-6; 8 bases are a match to TRBD1. There are 19 residues in the CDR3. Germline trimming cut 4 bases from V and 4 bases from J; bases unmatched to any gene: 15. Per the germline V gene, CDR1 is SEHNR and CDR2 is FQNEAQ (reference sequence). The CDR3 bases are TGTGCCAGCAGCTCAGTTACAGGGGGAACGATTTCGGGGGCCAACGTCCTGACTTTC. Amino acids: CASSSVTGGTISGANVLTF. The variable domain in full, completed from reference TRBV7-9 and TRBJ2-6, reads DTGVSQNPRHKITKRGQNVTFRCDPISEHNRLYWYRQTLGQGPEFLTYFQNEAQLEKSRLLSDRFSAERPKGSFSTLEIQRTEQGDSAMYLCASSSVTGGTISGANVLTFGAGSRLTVL.

This chain links TRBV5-1 with TRBJ2-3, with 9 bases matching TRBD2. This CDR3 spans 16 amino acids. J lost 1 base, V lost 4 bases, and 7 bases had no gene match. Per germline, CDR1 SGHRS and CDR2 YFSETQ. CDR3 sequence (DNA): TGCGCCAGCAGCCCGGAAGCGGGGGGCCGCACAGATACGCAGTATTTT. This sequence encodes CASSPEAGGRTDTQYF.

This clone was observed a single time. This sequence joins TRBV20-1 and TRBJ1-3, with D perhaps matching TRBD1 (6 bases). CDR3 length: 14 residues. Germline values: CDR1 DFQATT, CDR2 SNEGSKA (reference sequence). Trimming left V 3 bases short and J 4 bases short, with 13 bases between. The CDR3 here is CSASLPGEGNTIYF. The DNA of the CDR3 is TGCAGTGCTAGTCTACCAGGGGAGGGAAACACCATATATTTT.

This chain's CDR3 is CASSFWAMSNEQFF. The CDR3 bases are TGTGCCAGCAGCTTTTGGGCGATGAGCAATGAGCAGTTCTTC. This rearrangement joins TRBV7-2 to TRBJ2-1; D is unresolved. CDR1 is SGHTA, CDR2 FQGNSA, per germline. CDR3 size: 14 residues. Trimming shortened V by 3 bases and J by 6 bases, and 12 bases separated the two germline ends. The whole variable domain, filled in from reference TRBV7-2 and TRBJ2-1, reads GAGVSQSPSNKVTEKGKDVELRCDPISGHTALYWYRQSLGQGLEFLIYFQGNSAPDKSGLPSDRFSAERTGGSVSTLTIQRTQQEDSAVYLCASSFWAMSNEQFFGPGTRLTVL.

The chain recombines TRBV9 with TRBJ1-6; no firm D call. Looked up from germline, CDR1 is SGDLS and CDR2 is YYNGEE. V shed 2 bases and J shed 6 bases, with 6 bases lying between them. This CDR3 is 13 amino acids long. This CDR3 is CASSVSGNSPLHF. The CDR3 nucleotides read TGTGCCAGCAGCGTGTCCGGTAATTCACCCCTCCACTTT.

This chain joins TRBV19 and TRBJ1-1; D gene unclear. The CDR3 consists of 13 residues. V was pared by 4 bases and J by 2 bases, with 8 bases between. Germline CDR1 reads LNHDA; CDR2 reads SQIVND (reference sequence). The CDR3 DNA reads TGTGCCAGTAGTACGGGTGGTAACACTGAAGCTTTCTTT. Protein: CASSTGGNTEAFF. The full variable domain, in which reference TRBV19 and TRBJ1-1 provide the parts outside the CDR3, is DGGITQSPKYLFRKEGQNVTLSCEQNLNHDAMYWYRQDPGQGLRLIYYSQIVNDFQKGDIAEGYSVSREKKESFPLTVTSAQKNPTAFYLCASSTGGNTEAFFGQGTRLTVV.

The chain combines TRBV18 with TRBJ1-4; possibly TRBD1 for D (6 bases). The germline V gene encodes CDR1 KGHSH and CDR2 LQKENI. Trimming stripped 8 bases from V and 2 bases from J, with 18 bases between. CDR3 length equals 16 residues. The CDR3 protein is CASGKSTGITNEKLFF. Written as DNA, the CDR3 is TGTGCCAGCGGCAAATCAACAGGGATCACTAATGAAAAACTGTTTTTT.

The chain joins TRBV19 to TRBJ1-5; 7 nucleotides align to TRBD1. CDR1 LNHDA and CDR2 SQIVND come from the germline V gene (reference sequence). This CDR3 region has 15 residues. J lost 4 bases, V lost 6 bases, and 9 bases had no gene match. The CDR3 sequence is CASSAPDRTNQPQHF. DNA for the CDR3: TGTGCCAGTAGCGCTCCGGACAGGACGAATCAGCCCCAGCATTTT.

The chain recombines TRBV10-3 with TRBJ1-1; D is possibly TRBD1 (6 bases). This CDR3 comprises 15 residues. In germline, CDR1 is ENHRY, CDR2 SYGVKD. The ends were cut back, 0 bases at V and 1 base at J, with 9 bases in the middle. The CDR3 region is CAISESTGRNTEAFF. DNA of the CDR3: TGTGCCATCAGTGAGTCGACAGGAAGGAACACTGAAGCTTTCTTT.

In this sample, this clone turned up once. V gene TRBV10-3 combines with J gene TRBJ1-2; 7 bases are shared with TRBD1. CDR1 and CDR2 (germline): ENHRY, SYGVKD. V dropped 6 bases and J dropped 4; count of bases not matched to a gene: 8. The CDR3 covers 14 residues. The CDR3 is CAIRETGQIYGYTF. In DNA form, the CDR3 reads TGTGCCATCAGGGAGACAGGGCAAATCTATGGCTACACCTTC.

This chain uses TRBV25-1 with TRBJ2-3, with 7 bases lining up with TRBD2. In germline, CDR1 is MGHDK, CDR2 SYGVNS. Germline trimming cut 0 bases from V and 2 bases from J; bases unmatched to any gene: 5. The CDR3 runs to 16 residues. CDR3 nucleotide sequence: TGTGCCAGCAGTGAATATTTAGCGGGCGACACAGATACGCAGTATTTT. This codes for CASSEYLAGDTDTQYF.

The rearrangement uses TRBV29-1 and TRBJ2-3; TRBD1 might be the D (5 bases). The CDR3 runs to 12 residues. Germline CDR1 reads SQVTM; CDR2 reads ANQGSEA. Between the trimmed V and J ends, which lost 7 bases and 2 bases, there was a span of 10 bases. The CDR3 region is CSAHRNTDTQYF. The CDR3 nucleotides are TGCAGCGCCCACAGGAACACAGATACGCAGTATTTT.

The V call is TRBV25-1, the J call TRBJ2-2; D uncertain. The CDR3 covers 13 residues. V was trimmed by 5 bases and J by 0 bases, leaving 4 bases between them. In germline, CDR1 is MGHDK, CDR2 SYGVNS. Here the CDR3 DNA reads TGTGCCAGCAGTATAACGAACACCGGGGAGCTGTTTTTT. This sequence encodes CASSITNTGELFF.

This clone was recorded only once. The chain employs TRBV7-2 and TRBJ2-7, with a possible D match to TRBD1 (5 bases). Trimming pared 1 base from V and 0 bases from J, leaving 10 bases between. Per germline, CDR1 SGHTA and CDR2 FQGNSA. This CDR3 spans 15 amino acids. In DNA, the CDR3 is TGTGCCAGCAGCTTAGGGGGCGGAAGCTCCTACGAGCAGTACTTC. It codes for CASSLGGGSSYEQYF.

The genes are TRBV11-3 and TRBJ2-1; 12 bases match TRBD2. The germline gives CDR1 SGHNT, CDR2 YENEEA. Unmatched junction bases numbered 7, after V lost 0 bases and J lost 4 bases. This CDR3 contains 18 residues. The CDR3 nucleotides are TGTGCCAGCAGCTTAGACCCGCCCCTAGCGGGGGGGTACAATGAGCAGTTCTTC. It codes for CASSLDPPLAGGYNEQFF. Together with reference TRBV11-3 and TRBJ2-1, the CDR3 gives the full variable domain: EAGVVQSPRYKIIEKKQPVAFWCNPISGHNTLYWYLQNLGQGPELLIRYENEEAVDDSQLPKDRFSAERLKGVDSTLKIQPAELGDSAVYLCASSLDPPLAGGYNEQFFGPGTRLTVL.

The chain combines TRBV6-6 with TRBJ2-2; D gene uncertain. Germline lookup yields CDR1 MNHNY and CDR2 SVGAGI (reference sequence). The CDR3 length is 12 residues. Trimming stripped 10 bases from V and 5 bases from J, with 11 bases between. CDR3 sequence (DNA): TGTGCCATCAAGACTGAAACCGGGGAGCTGTTTTTT. Its translation: CAIKTETGELFF.

The chain has TRBV27 and TRBJ2-7; a possible D gene is TRBD1 (6 bases). This CDR3 spans 13 amino acids. Trimming took 3 bases from V and 5 from J, leaving 11 bases between them. Germline CDR1 is MNHEY and CDR2 is SMNVEV (reference sequence). CDR3 sequence: CASSFWGRDEQYF. The CDR3 DNA sequence: TGTGCCAGCAGTTTCTGGGGGCGCGACGAGCAGTACTTC.

The chain couples TRBV14 to TRBJ1-6; perhaps TRBD1 as D (5 bases). CDR3 length equals 18 residues. Germline assignment: CDR1 SGHDN and CDR2 FVKESK. V gave up 2 bases and J gave up 3 bases, with 17 bases separating them. Here the CDR3 reads CASSQFSQGWGYNSPLHF. Here the CDR3 DNA reads TGTGCCAGCAGCCAATTCTCGCAGGGCTGGGGCTATAATTCACCCCTCCACTTT.

The V gene is TRBV19, the J gene TRBJ2-3; D gene uncertain. The V and J ends lost 0 bases and 0 bases respectively, with 13 bases between them. The CDR3 runs to 17 residues. CDR1 and CDR2 from the germline V gene are LNHDA and SQIVND (reference sequence). For the CDR3, the DNA is TGTGCCAGTAGTATAGAGAGCAAAGCGTATAGCACAGATACGCAGTATTTT. Protein sequence: CASSIESKAYSTDTQYF.

The chain carries TRBV5-1 and TRBJ1-3; D not certain. V was pared by 0 bases and J by 0 bases, with 4 bases between. This CDR3 has 14 amino acids. The V gene's germline CDR1 is SGHRS and CDR2 YFSETQ. CDR3 amino acids: CASSLDGSGNTIYF. The CDR3 DNA reads TGCGCCAGCAGCTTGGACGGCTCTGGAAACACCATATATTTT.

This rearrangement joins TRBV4-1 to TRBJ1-5; 9 bases map to TRBD1. CDR3 length: 17 residues. Germline V gives CDR1 MGHRA, CDR2 YSYEKL. V shed 0 bases and J 2 bases; nucleotides not matched to a gene: 5. CDR3 in amino acids: CASSQERTGVGNQPQHF. DNA of the CDR3: TGCGCCAGCAGCCAAGAGAGGACAGGGGTGGGCAATCAGCCCCAGCATTTT.